These 29 T cell receptor beta chains originate from one sample sequenced in a study of T cell responses to AZD1222 COVID-19 vaccine. Clones were sequenced by immunoSEQ multiplex PCR, and TCRdb holds only the in-frame ones, with some missing. Of approximately 110,000 clones in the sample, about nine tenths were seen once. The sequences come from peripheral blood, collected on day 0 of AZD1222 vaccination. These receptors came from an adult in good health.

The V gene is TRBV19, the J gene TRBJ2-2; unclear D gene. CDR3 size: 14 residues. Germline lookup yields CDR1 LNHDA and CDR2 SQIVND (reference sequence). V dropped 3 bases and J dropped 2 bases, with 7 bases sitting between them. This chain's CDR3 is CASSIPGNTGELFF. CDR3 DNA sequence: TGTGCCAGTAGTATCCCGGGTAACACCGGGGAGCTGTTTTTT.

The rearrangement joins TRBV29-1 to TRBJ2-1; D may match TRBD1 or TRBD2 (5 bases each). Germline CDR1 is SQVTM and CDR2 is ANQGSEA. Trimming took off 5 bases at V and 7 bases at J, with 15 bases between the two ends. The CDR3 has 13 amino acids. The CDR3 sequence is CSVLGAGQNEQFF. The CDR3 nucleotides are TGCAGCGTTCTCGGGGCAGGGCAGAATGAGCAGTTCTTC.

The V gene is TRBV6-5, the J gene TRBJ2-2; maybe TRBD2 (5 bases). Deletions cut 2 bases from V and 3 bases from J, with 10 bases between. CDR3 length: 15 residues. CDR1 and CDR2 from the germline V gene are MNHEY and SVGAGI. The CDR3, as DNA: TGTGCCAGCAGTTACAGCGGCGGAGACACCGGGGAGCTGTTTTTT. Translating it yields CASSYSGGDTGELFF.

This sequence joins TRBV28 and TRBJ2-5; 9 bases align to TRBD2. Losses at the gene ends were 4 bases for V and 4 bases for J; bases not matched to a gene: 4. The CDR3 consists of 14 residues. Per the germline V gene, CDR1 is MDHEN and CDR2 is SYDVKM. The CDR3 loop reads CASSSRGGRETQYF. The CDR3 coding sequence is TGTGCCAGCAGTTCGCGGGGGGGCAGAGAGACCCAGTACTTC. Full variable domain (rest looked up from reference TRBV28 and TRBJ2-5): DVKVTQSSRYLVKRTGEKVFLECVQDMDHENMFWYRQDPGLGLRLIYFSYDVKMKEKGDIPEGYSVSREKKERFSLILESASTNQTSMYLCASSSRGGRETQYFGPGTRLLVL.

The chain links TRBV9 to TRBJ1-2; D possibly corresponds to TRBD1 (6 bases). The V end lost 4 bases, the J end lost 4 bases, and 11 bases lay between the germline ends. The CDR3 is 13 amino acids. Germline V gene lookup returns CDR1 SGDLS and CDR2 YYNGEE. CDR3: CASSPQGPYGYTF. The CDR3 DNA reads TGTGCCAGCAGCCCACAGGGCCCCTATGGCTACACCTTC.

The chain recombines TRBV7-2 with TRBJ2-7; D is unclear. CDR1 SGHTA and CDR2 FQGNSA come from the germline V gene. V gave up 2 bases and J gave up 0 bases, with 14 bases separating them. CDR3 length equals 16 residues. CDR3 sequence reads: CASSLNGRSPSYEQYF. The CDR3 region has the DNA TGTGCCAGCAGCTTAAACGGCAGAAGTCCCTCCTACGAGCAGTACTTC.

The chain is built from TRBV27 and TRBJ1-5; D unresolved. Deletions cut 6 bases from V and 1 base from J, with 22 bases between. The CDR3 spans 18 residues. The V gene's germline CDR1 is MNHEY and CDR2 SMNVEV (reference sequence). The CDR3 nucleotides read TGTGCCAGCAGGTGCAGTTCCCCGGCTCTCCCAAGCAATCAGCCCCAGCATTTT. This sequence encodes CASRCSSPALPSNQPQHF.

This clone was seen a few times. The rearrangement joins TRBV29-1 to TRBJ1-2; TRBD1 aligns across 10 bases. CDR1 and CDR2 from the germline V gene are SQVTM and ANQGSEA. This CDR3 is built from 13 residues. The junction had 2 bases not matched to a gene; V was cut back by 3 bases and J by 4 bases. CDR3 DNA sequence: TGCAGCGTTGATGACAGGGGGCCCTATGGCTACACCTTC. Translating it yields CSVDDRGPYGYTF.

The genes are TRBV5-6 and TRBJ2-1, with 9 bases aligning to TRBD1. The V gene end was trimmed by 6 bases and the J gene end by 3 bases; junction bases not matched to a gene: 7. This CDR3 contains 15 residues. CDR1 and CDR2 (germline): SGHDT, YYEEEE. The CDR3 loop is CASNPGQGYYNEQFF. Written as DNA, the CDR3 is TGTGCCAGCAACCCCGGACAGGGGTACTACAATGAGCAGTTCTTC.

J is TRBJ2-7 and V is TRBV11-2, with D hard to call. Germline V gives CDR1 SGHAT, CDR2 FQNNGV. This CDR3 has 16 residues. The V end was cut by 6 bases, the J end by 3 bases, with 21 bases between. CDR3 bases: TGTGCCAGCAGGCTTGGGTATGGCTCAAATGGCTACGAGCAGTACTTC. This encodes CASRLGYGSNGYEQYF. Looking up the rest from reference TRBV11-2 and TRBJ2-7 gives the full variable domain: EAGVAQSPRYKIIEKRQSVAFWCNPISGHATLYWYQQILGQGPKLLIQFQNNGVVDDSQLPKDRFSAERLKGVDSTLKIQPAKLEDSAVYLCASRLGYGSNGYEQYFGPGTRLTVT.

This clone showed up just once. J is TRBJ2-1 and V is TRBV7-2, with 7 bases that match TRBD1. CDR1 and CDR2 (germline): SGHTA, FQGNSA. Germline trimming cut 5 bases from V and 2 bases from J; bases unmatched to any gene: 6. The CDR3 spans 15 residues. CDR3 sequence: CASSNGQAAYNEQFF. The CDR3 nucleotides read TGTGCCAGCAGCAATGGACAGGCTGCCTACAATGAGCAGTTCTTC.

V and J are TRBV5-1 and TRBJ2-5; 8 bases line up with TRBD2. CDR3 length: 14 amino acids. CDR1 and CDR2 (germline): SGHRS, YFSETQ. V lost 7 bases, J lost 3 bases, and 8 bases stayed unmatched. The CDR3 reads CASYPGGGKETQYF. The CDR3 bases are TGCGCCAGCTACCCCGGGGGGGGAAAAGAGACCCAGTACTTC.

V usage is TRBV30 and J usage is TRBJ1-3; D unresolved. This CDR3 has 13 residues. V was shortened by 2 bases and J by 4 bases, with 9 bases between the two germline ends. Germline V gene sequence: CDR1 GTSNPN, CDR2 SVGIG (reference sequence). CDR3 bases: TGTGCCTGGAGTACAGCGCGCGGAAACACCATATATTTT. Protein sequence: CAWSTARGNTIYF.

The chain combines TRBV2 with TRBJ1-2, with D uncertain. This CDR3 is 14 amino acids long. The V gene's germline CDR1 is SNHLY and CDR2 FYNNEI. The V end lost 3 bases, the J end lost 5 bases, and 13 bases lay between the germline ends. For the CDR3, the DNA is TGTGCCAGCAGTGACCTCAGCCCCTCTTATGGCTACACCTTC. This translates into CASSDLSPSYGYTF.

The chain couples TRBV25-1 to TRBJ2-3, with 8 bases matching TRBD1. V shed 6 bases, J shed 2 bases, and the junction held 7 bases outside the gene matches. CDR3 size: 15 residues. Germline CDR1 MGHDK, CDR2 SYGVNS. Written as DNA, the CDR3 is TGTGCCAGCAGCGGACAGGGCCTCCTCACAGATACGCAGTATTTT. Encoded protein: CASSGQGLLTDTQYF.

The CDR3 DNA reads as TGCGCCAGCAGCTCCGGACTAGCGGCTAGCACAGATACGCAGTATTTT. It specifies CASSSGLAASTDTQYF. V gene TRBV5-1 combines with J gene TRBJ2-3; 10 nucleotides agree with TRBD2. Germline V gives CDR1 SGHRS, CDR2 YFSETQ. Losses at the gene ends were 3 bases for V and 0 bases for J; bases not matched to a gene: 4. The CDR3 length is 16 residues.

The chain joins TRBV6-5 to TRBJ1-2; D unresolved. CDR1 is MNHEY and CDR2 is SVGAGI in the germline V gene. Trimming took off 4 bases at V and 7 bases at J, with 19 bases between the two ends. The CDR3 consists of 15 residues. The DNA for the CDR3 is TGTGCCAGCAGTTCCAATCAGATTCTTAGGGCTGGCTACACCTTC. Encoded protein: CASSSNQILRAGYTF.

The rearrangement links TRBV5-6 to TRBJ1-3, with TRBD1 identical over 7 bases. V gave up 1 base and J gave up 9 bases; unmatched junction bases: 10. Germline V gene data show CDR1 as SGHDT and CDR2 as YYEEEE. The CDR3 extends over 15 amino acids. CDR3 protein: CASSLTLQGRGTIYF. The CDR3 DNA follows: TGTGCCAGCAGCTTGACTCTACAGGGGAGGGGCACCATATATTTT.

The chain combines TRBV20-1 with TRBJ2-3; the match to TRBD1 covers 7 bases. Unmatched junction bases numbered 5, after V lost 3 bases and J lost 5 bases. This CDR3 is built from 13 residues. Germline CDR1 and CDR2: DFQATT and SNEGSKA (reference sequence). CDR3: CSASEGAVDTQYF. In DNA form, the CDR3 reads TGCAGTGCTAGTGAGGGGGCTGTAGATACGCAGTATTTT.

The rearrangement joins TRBV28 to TRBJ1-2; no reliable D call. Trimming removed 5 bases from V and 8 bases from J, with 15 bases in between. CDR3 size: 13 residues. Germline assignment: CDR1 MDHEN and CDR2 SYDVKM. CDR3 protein: CASSAGTLEGYTF. The CDR3 nucleotides read TGTGCCAGCAGTGCGGGAACCCTGGAAGGCTACACCTTC.

Here the CDR3 reads CASSSPGAGGNIQYF. The CDR3 bases are TGTGCCAGCAGTTCTCCGGGAGCCGGGGGAAACATTCAGTACTTC. The chain joins TRBV27 to TRBJ2-4; D perhaps matches TRBD2 (6 bases). CDR1 is MNHEY, CDR2 SMNVEV, per germline (reference sequence). The CDR3 runs to 15 residues. V was cut by 4 bases and J by 6 bases, with 16 bases left in between.

CDR3 DNA sequence: TGTGCCAGCAGCCCGTCACCTGGGCAGCCTATTTACGAGCAGTACTTC. It translates to CASSPSPGQPIYEQYF. The chain employs TRBV3-1 (or the pseudogene TRBV3-2) and TRBJ2-7, with unresolved D. This CDR3 is 16 amino acids long. V was pared by 4 bases and J by 4 bases, with 20 bases between. Per germline, CDR1 LGHDT and CDR2 YNNKEL (reference sequence).

The genes are TRBV5-1 and TRBJ1-1; maybe TRBD1 (5 bases). The V end lost 0 bases, the J end lost 1 base, and 10 bases lay between the germline ends. CDR3 length: 15 residues. Germline CDR1 and CDR2: SGHRS and YFSETQ. CDR3 sequence reads: CASSLGFGGNTEAFF. The CDR3 DNA sequence: TGCGCCAGCAGCTTGGGGTTCGGGGGGAACACTGAAGCTTTCTTT. The full variable domain, rest sourced from reference TRBV5-1 and TRBJ1-1, is KAGVTQTPRYLIKTRGQQVTLSCSPISGHRSVSWYQQTPGQGLQFLFEYFSETQRNKGNFPGRFSGRQFSNSRSEMNVSTLELGDSALYLCASSLGFGGNTEAFFGQGTRLTVV.

This clone showed up just once. This sequence joins TRBV4-2 and TRBJ2-3; 10 nucleotides agree with TRBD2. Germline loops: CDR1 LGHNA, CDR2 YNFKEQ. V dropped 4 bases and J dropped 2; count of bases not matched to a gene: 9. The CDR3 loop spans 17 amino acids. This CDR3 reads CASSRVLAGASTDTQYF. The CDR3, as DNA: TGTGCCAGCAGCCGAGTCCTAGCGGGGGCCTCCACAGATACGCAGTATTTT.

The chain couples TRBV12-3 or TRBV12-4 to TRBJ1-2, with D tentatively TRBD1 (5 bases). This CDR3 has 11 amino acids. The germline V and J ends were trimmed by 6 bases and 8 bases, with 10 bases remaining between them. The CDR3 DNA reads TGTGCCAGCAGCCTAAACAGGGGCTACACCTTC. It translates to CASSLNRGYTF.

The chain uses TRBV6-2 or TRBV6-3 and TRBJ1-2, with 7 bases that match TRBD1. The CDR3 sequence is 14 residues long. The ends lost 4 bases at V and 2 bases at J; junction bases unmatched: 4. Germline CDR1 MNHEY, CDR2 SVGEGT. The CDR3 nucleotides are TGTGCCAGCAGTTGGGGGGGACAGAACTATGGCTACACCTTC. Protein sequence: CASSWGGQNYGYTF.

CDR3 residues: CASSLGRGRVYEQYF. The CDR3 DNA reads TGTGCCAGCAGCTTAGGGCGCGGGAGAGTTTACGAGCAGTACTTC. This chain uses TRBV7-2 with TRBJ2-7, with 7 bases that match TRBD2. V was pared by 1 base and J by 4 bases, with 7 bases of the junction left unmatched. Germline CDR1 is SGHTA and CDR2 is FQGNSA. The CDR3 has 15 residues.

The V gene is TRBV6-4, the J gene TRBJ2-1; tentative D call: TRBD2 (6 bases). Trimming left V 4 bases short and J 8 bases short, with 15 bases between. The CDR3 contains 14 residues. CDR1 and CDR2 from the germline V gene are MRHNA and SNTAGT. CDR3 nucleotide sequence: TGTGCCAGCAGTGCTGGCGGGGCCGGCGATGAGCAGTTCTTC. Protein product: CASSAGGAGDEQFF.

A remark on this clone: In the same sample, other DNA sequences code for this CDR3. The chain recombines TRBV5-1 with TRBJ2-7; D remains unclear. The CDR3 spans 12 residues. Germline V gives CDR1 SGHRS, CDR2 YFSETQ. Trimming took 0 bases from V and 4 from J, leaving 5 bases between them. CDR3 residues: CASSLGGYEQYF. Here the CDR3 DNA reads TGCGCCAGCAGCTTGGGTGGATACGAGCAGTACTTC.